The 32 T cell receptor beta chains below were found in one sample sequenced in a study of cytomegalovirus exposure and HLA in healthy donors. 13 Jbeta primers and 60 Vbeta primers were used for the PCR. Generated by immunoSEQ multiplex PCR, the TCRdb table keeps only in-frame clones and is missing some. The table shows 150,000 to 200,000 clones, with 9.5% occurring only once. Sequencing was carried out using PBMCs. The source is a woman in her thirties in good health and CMV-seropositive.

In regard to this clone: Its ends do not fully match the called genes, so a read error is possible. This rearrangement joins TRBV6-1 to TRBJ2-7, with D tentatively TRBD1 (6 bases). Germline CDR1 MNHNS, CDR2 SASEGT. CDR3 length: 12 residues. For the CDR3, the DNA is TGTGCCAGCATCCTCTTTGGGACAAGCCTCGCGTTC. Amino acids: CASILFGTSLAF.

As regards this clone: At the DNA level, this CDR3 is encoded by other sequences in the same sample as well. This chain uses TRBV18 with TRBJ2-3; 8 positions agree with TRBD1. Germline assignment: CDR1 KGHSH and CDR2 LQKENI. This CDR3 region has 15 residues. Trimming took 6 bases from V and 2 from J; bases not matched to a gene: 7. The CDR3 loop reads CASSPGTGSTDTQYF. CDR3 bases: TGTGCCAGCTCCCCGGGGACAGGCTCCACAGATACGCAGTATTTT.

This clone showed up just a few times. The V gene is TRBV29-1, the J gene TRBJ1-2; D is unclear. V gave up 0 bases and J gave up 7 bases, with 12 bases separating them. This CDR3 region has 13 residues. Germline CDR1 is SQVTM and CDR2 is ANQGSEA. The CDR3 loop is CSVEEVRPSGYTF. The CDR3 nucleotides are TGCAGCGTTGAAGAGGTCAGGCCCAGTGGCTACACCTTC. Supplemented by reference TRBV29-1 and TRBJ1-2, the full variable domain reads SAVISQKPSRDICQRGTSLTIQCQVDSQVTMMFWYRQQPGQSLTLIATANQGSEATYESGFVIDKFPISRPNLTFSTLTVSNMSPEDSSIYLCSVEEVRPSGYTFGSGTRLTVV.

This clone was counted between two and nine times. The chain combines TRBV11-2 with TRBJ2-1; 13 nucleotides agree with TRBD2. Germline CDR1 SGHAT, CDR2 FQNNGV. This CDR3 contains 15 residues. J gave up 9 bases and V 0 bases, and 2 bases lay outside the gene matches. Written as DNA, the CDR3 is TGTGCCAGCAGCTTAGAACTAGCGGGAGGGATTGAGCAGTTCTTC. Amino acid sequence: CASSLELAGGIEQFF. The variable domain in full, with the rest retrieved from reference TRBV11-2 and TRBJ2-1, is EAGVAQSPRYKIIEKRQSVAFWCNPISGHATLYWYQQILGQGPKLLIQFQNNGVVDDSQLPKDRFSAERLKGVDSTLKIQPAKLEDSAVYLCASSLELAGGIEQFFGPGTRLTVL.

The table lists this clone with a few counts. J is TRBJ2-1 and V is TRBV4-1; D ambiguous. This CDR3 is built from 12 residues. Deletions cut 4 bases from V and 13 bases from J, with 14 bases between. Germline V gene sequence: CDR1 MGHRA, CDR2 YSYEKL. This chain's CDR3 is CASSPPALAQFF. The DNA for the CDR3 is TGCGCCAGCAGCCCCCCCGCCCTGGCCCAGTTCTTC.

V is TRBV27 and J is TRBJ1-6, with D perhaps TRBD1 (6 bases). The V end lost 6 bases, the J end lost 7 bases, and 19 bases lay between the germline ends. The CDR3 has 16 residues. Germline loops: CDR1 MNHEY, CDR2 SMNVEV (reference sequence). In nucleotides, the CDR3 is TGTGCCAGCAGGAATGCACAGGGCTCTGGAAATTCACCCCTCCACTTT. This sequence encodes CASRNAQGSGNSPLHF.

This clone was seen just once. This chain links TRBV19 with TRBJ1-3; possibly TRBD1 for D (5 bases). Trimming pared 9 bases from V and 0 bases from J, leaving 9 bases between. The CDR3 length is 13 residues. The germline V gene encodes CDR1 LNHDA and CDR2 SQIVND (reference sequence). The CDR3 bases are TGTGCCAGCCGACAGCTCTCTGGAAACACCATATATTTT. This gives the protein CASRQLSGNTIYF.

V is TRBV7-9 and J is TRBJ1-2; 7 bases map to TRBD1. The CDR3 has 15 amino acids. Trimming cost V 0 bases and J 2 bases; bases outside gene matches: 3. The germline gives CDR1 SEHNR, CDR2 FQNEAQ (reference sequence). Here the CDR3 reads CASSLADRSNYGYTF. Written as DNA, the CDR3 is TGTGCCAGCAGCTTAGCGGACAGGAGCAACTATGGCTACACCTTC. Filled out from reference TRBV7-9 and TRBJ1-2, the complete variable domain reads DTGVSQNPRHKITKRGQNVTFRCDPISEHNRLYWYRQTLGQGPEFLTYFQNEAQLEKSRLLSDRFSAERPKGSFSTLEIQRTEQGDSAMYLCASSLADRSNYGYTFGSGTRLTVV.

This clone occurred a few times. The chain recombines TRBV2 with TRBJ1-1; weak D call: TRBD1 (5 bases). Germline CDR1 SNHLY, CDR2 FYNNEI. The germline V and J ends were trimmed by 7 bases and 0 bases, with 15 bases remaining between them. This CDR3 comprises 15 residues. Written as DNA, the CDR3 is TGTGCCAGCATCGGCTTGGCGGGGCTGAACACTGAAGCTTTCTTT. Translating it yields CASIGLAGLNTEAFF. Drawing the rest from reference TRBV2 and TRBJ1-1, the complete variable domain is EPEVTQTPSHQVTQMGQEVILRCVPISNHLYFYWYRQILGQKVEFLVSFYNNEISEKSEIFDDQFSVERPDGSNFTLKIRSTKLEDSAMYFCASIGLAGLNTEAFFGQGTRLTVV.

The chain is built from TRBV5-1 and TRBJ2-7, with 7 bases identical to TRBD2. Losses at the gene ends were 0 bases for V and 2 bases for J; bases not matched to a gene: 5. There are 15 residues in the CDR3. CDR1 is SGHRS and CDR2 is YFSETQ in the germline V gene. The CDR3 spells CASSLEASGPYEQYF. In DNA, the CDR3 is TGCGCCAGCAGCTTGGAAGCTAGCGGACCCTACGAGCAGTACTTC.

On this clone: The CDR3 does not close with the conserved phenylalanine or tryptophan, likely indicating a read error. The DNA is left out, because the CDR3 cannot be placed on it with certainty; the CDR3 is given as TCRdb lists it. The chain is built from TRBV30 and TRBJ1-5. The CDR3 length is 14 residues, termini included. Germline CDR1 reads GTSNPN; CDR2 reads SVGIG (reference sequence). CDR3 in amino acids: CAWSEGDSNQPKHL.

This clone was seen more than once but under ten times. The CDR3 reads CASSMKGGYSGANVLTF. In nucleotides, the CDR3 is TGTGCCAGTAGTATGAAGGGGGGGTACTCTGGGGCCAACGTCCTGACTTTC. The V and J genes are TRBV19 and TRBJ2-6; D is perhaps TRBD2 (7 bases). Germline values: CDR1 LNHDA, CDR2 SQIVND (reference sequence). V lost 3 bases to trimming and J lost 0 bases, with 12 bases between them. The CDR3 length is 17 residues.

The chain employs TRBV13 and TRBJ1-1; the match to TRBD1 covers 8 bases. Germline values: CDR1 PRHDT, CDR2 FYEKMQ (reference sequence). The trim removed 3 bases at V and 0 bases at J, leaving 9 bases unmatched. The CDR3 extends over 17 amino acids. The CDR3, as DNA: TGTGCCAGCAGCTTTCAGGGACAGGTAATAATGAACACTGAAGCTTTCTTT. Its protein is CASSFQGQVIMNTEAFF.

The chain employs TRBV21-1 and TRBJ2-1; the DNA was not used to check the table's D call, TRBD2. TRBV21-1 is shown as a pseudogene. The CDR3 totals 18 residues. The CDR3 region is CASSKAIPGRARKDEQFF. CDR3 sequence (DNA): TGTGCCAGCAGCAAAGCGATCCCCGGGAGGGCCCGCAAAGATGAGCAGTTCTTC.

The gene calls are TRBV5-1 and TRBJ2-7, with no clear D. Trimming took 4 bases from V and 6 from J, leaving 14 bases between them. The CDR3 contains 13 residues. The germline CDR1 and CDR2 sequences are SGHRS and YFSETQ. The CDR3 DNA reads as TGCGCCAGCAGCCCGGCGCAGGTTTCCGAGCAGTACTTC. It yields the protein CASSPAQVSEQYF.

Many counts were recorded for this clone. V and J are TRBV29-1 and TRBJ1-1; D remains unclear. The CDR3 spans 13 residues. V shed 1 base and J shed 0 bases, with 6 bases lying between them. In germline, CDR1 is SQVTM, CDR2 ANQGSEA. CDR3 sequence: CSVEGLMNTEAFF. The CDR3 nucleotides read TGCAGCGTTGAAGGACTGATGAACACTGAAGCTTTCTTT. Drawing the rest from reference TRBV29-1 and TRBJ1-1, the complete variable domain is SAVISQKPSRDICQRGTSLTIQCQVDSQVTMMFWYRQQPGQSLTLIATANQGSEATYESGFVIDKFPISRPNLTFSTLTVSNMSPEDSSIYLCSVEGLMNTEAFFGQGTRLTVV.

The chain combines TRBV5-1 with TRBJ1-2; possibly TRBD1 for D (5 bases). V was clipped by 6 bases and J by 4 bases, with 10 bases between them. Germline V gene lookup returns CDR1 SGHRS and CDR2 YFSETQ. The CDR3 is 12 amino acids. CDR3 nucleotide sequence: TGCGCCAGCAACCACGGGGGCTATGGCTACACCTTC. This encodes CASNHGGYGYTF.

This chain links TRBV6-5 with TRBJ2-7; weak D call: TRBD1 (6 bases). From germline, CDR1 is MNHEY and CDR2 SVGAGI. V was clipped by 2 bases and J by 5 bases, with 16 bases between them. This CDR3 has 15 amino acids. In DNA form, the CDR3 reads TGTGCCAGCAGTTACGGGAAGGGGGTCGTGCACGAGCAGTACTTC. Amino acids: CASSYGKGVVHEQYF.

CDR3 residues: CASSQILGSYEQYF. For the CDR3, the DNA is TGTGCCAGCAGTCAAATACTAGGCTCCTACGAGCAGTACTTC. The chain couples TRBV6-5 to TRBJ2-5; TRBD2 might be the D (5 bases). The assigned J gene may be wrong: the sequence end matches TRBJ2-7 better. Germline CDR1 and CDR2: MNHEY and SVGAGI. There are 14 residues in the CDR3.

J is TRBJ1-1 and V is TRBV10-2; tentatively, D is TRBD1 (5 bases). V dropped 6 bases and J dropped 0 bases, with 11 bases sitting between them. Germline-derived CDR1 and CDR2 are WSHSY and SAAADI. This CDR3 has 14 amino acids. The CDR3 DNA is TGCGCCAGCAGGGATCCAGGGTTGAACACTGAAGCTTTCTTT. This sequence encodes CASRDPGLNTEAFF.

This clone was observed a handful of times. The sample holds other DNA sequences that translate to the same CDR3. V gene TRBV30 combines with J gene TRBJ1-5; D might be TRBD1 (5 bases). The V end was cut by 0 bases, the J end by 6 bases, with 6 bases between. The CDR3 runs to 12 residues. Germline lookup yields CDR1 GTSNPN and CDR2 SVGIG (reference sequence). Here the CDR3 DNA reads TGTGCCTGGAGTGTGCAGGGTCAGCCCCAGCATTTT. Its translation: CAWSVQGQPQHF. Using reference TRBV30 and TRBJ1-5 for the parts outside the CDR3, the full variable domain is SQTIHQWPATLVQPVGSPLSLECTVEGTSNPNLYWYRQAAGRGLQLLFYSVGIGQISSEVPQNLSASRPQDRQFILSSKKLLLSDSGFYLCAWSVQGQPQHFGDGTRLSIL.

V and J are TRBV27 and TRBJ2-1, with TRBD1 as a possible D gene (5 bases). Trimming took 2 bases from V and 2 from J, leaving 7 bases between them. The germline V gene encodes CDR1 MNHEY and CDR2 SMNVEV (reference sequence). The CDR3 has 14 residues. CDR3 in amino acids: CASSLRGAYNEQFF. Here the CDR3 DNA reads TGTGCCAGCAGTTTAAGGGGCGCCTACAATGAGCAGTTCTTC.

The chain has TRBV11-2 and TRBJ2-5; no clear D gene. V was clipped by 3 bases and J by 2 bases, with 10 bases between them. This CDR3 contains 14 residues. CDR1 and CDR2 (germline): SGHAT, FQNNGV. CDR3 DNA: TGTGCCAGCAGCTTCCGACCGGAGCAAGAGACCCAGTACTTC. Amino acid sequence: CASSFRPEQETQYF.

The CDR3 coding sequence is TGTGCCAGCAGTCCTCAAGAGACCCAGTACTTC. Amino acid sequence: CASSPQETQYF. The V gene is TRBV27, the J gene TRBJ2-5; D call uncertain. Germline loops: CDR1 MNHEY, CDR2 SMNVEV (reference sequence). This CDR3 has 11 residues. The V and J ends lost 5 bases and 2 bases respectively, with 3 bases between them.

The rearrangement uses TRBV7-2 and TRBJ1-2, with 9 bases that match TRBD1. V was clipped by 3 bases and J by 3 bases; unmatched bases: 2. The CDR3 has 14 residues. The germline V gene has CDR1 SGHTA and CDR2 FQGNSA. The CDR3 nucleotides read TGTGCCAGCAGCTTCGACAGGGGGTACTATGGCTACACCTTC. It specifies CASSFDRGYYGYTF.

CDR3 sequence (DNA): TGTGCCAGCAGCCCAGGGGACCTAATGGACGAGCAGTACTTC. It codes for CASSPGDLMDEQYF. V is TRBV6-5 and J is TRBJ2-7, with D possibly matching TRBD1 (6 bases). Deletions cut 6 bases from V and 5 bases from J, with 17 bases between. Germline V gives CDR1 MNHEY, CDR2 SVGAGI. This CDR3 comprises 14 residues.

There are many counts of this clone. This chain links TRBV5-1 with TRBJ2-4; D may be TRBD1 (6 bases). This CDR3 has 15 residues. V lost 3 bases to trimming and J lost 8 bases, with 18 bases between them. Looked up from germline, CDR1 is SGHRS and CDR2 is YFSETQ. The CDR3 sequence is CASSSTRTGRDIQYF. CDR3 in DNA: TGCGCCAGCAGCTCAACCCGTACAGGGCGGGACATTCAGTACTTC.

The sample holds a few counts of this clone. The chain links TRBV7-8 to TRBJ2-1, with D hard to call. The V gene lost 3 bases and the J gene lost 8 bases, with 11 bases spanning the gap. The CDR3 totals 13 residues. Germline loops: CDR1 SGHVS, CDR2 FQNEAQ. CDR3 protein: CASSLSSFDEQFF. The CDR3, as DNA: TGTGCCAGCAGCTTGAGTAGTTTCGATGAGCAGTTCTTC.

This clone came up a few times. The V gene is TRBV7-3, the J gene TRBJ2-3, with D perhaps TRBD2 (5 bases). V lost 1 base and J 1 base, leaving 15 bases between the germline ends. The CDR3 is 17 residues long. The germline V gene has CDR1 SGHTA and CDR2 FQGTGA. The CDR3 sequence is CASSLMGGSGRTDTQYF. DNA of the CDR3: TGTGCCAGCAGCTTAATGGGCGGCAGCGGACGCACAGATACGCAGTATTTT.

In its sample, this clone was seen a few times. The chain combines TRBV9 with TRBJ2-7; unclear D gene. The CDR3 totals 15 residues. Trimming removed 0 bases at V and 0 bases at J, with 10 bases between. Germline V gene lookup returns CDR1 SGDLS and CDR2 YYNGEE. The DNA for the CDR3 is TGTGCCAGCAGCGTAGCGACGGGTCCCTCCTACGAGCAGTACTTC. Translated, it gives CASSVATGPSYEQYF.

The sample holds a few counts of this clone. Other DNA sequences of this sample code for an identical CDR3. The V and J genes are TRBV2 and TRBJ2-1, with D perhaps TRBD2 (6 bases). CDR1 SNHLY and CDR2 FYNNEI come from the germline V gene. V lost 4 bases, J lost 4 bases, and 14 bases lay in between. This CDR3 spans 15 amino acids. CDR3 sequence (DNA): TGTGCCAGCAGTGGGGAAGCGGGTGGATACAATGAGCAGTTCTTC. It translates to CASSGEAGGYNEQFF.

This clone was recorded a few times. The chain carries TRBV5-1 and TRBJ1-4; 8 bases line up with TRBD1. CDR1 and CDR2 (germline): SGHRS, YFSETQ. Trimming cost V 4 bases and J 5 bases; bases outside gene matches: 7. This CDR3 comprises 15 residues. CDR3: CASSPTGVTNEKLFF. CDR3 DNA sequence: TGCGCCAGCAGCCCGACAGGGGTAACCAATGAAAAACTGTTTTTT.